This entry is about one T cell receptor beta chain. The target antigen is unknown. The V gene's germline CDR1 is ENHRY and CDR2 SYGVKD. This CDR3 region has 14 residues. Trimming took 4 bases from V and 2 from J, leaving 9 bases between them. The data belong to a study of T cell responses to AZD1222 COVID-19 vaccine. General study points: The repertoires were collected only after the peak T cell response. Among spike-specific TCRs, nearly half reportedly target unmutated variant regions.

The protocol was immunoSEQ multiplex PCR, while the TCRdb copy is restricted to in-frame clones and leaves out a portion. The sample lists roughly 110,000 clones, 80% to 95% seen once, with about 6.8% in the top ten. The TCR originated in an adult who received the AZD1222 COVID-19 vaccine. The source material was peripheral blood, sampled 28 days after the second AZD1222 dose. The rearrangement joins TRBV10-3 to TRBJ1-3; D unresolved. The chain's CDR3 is CAISGRGPGNTIYF. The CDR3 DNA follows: TGTGCCATCAGTGGCAGAGGGCCTGGAAACACCATATATTTT.